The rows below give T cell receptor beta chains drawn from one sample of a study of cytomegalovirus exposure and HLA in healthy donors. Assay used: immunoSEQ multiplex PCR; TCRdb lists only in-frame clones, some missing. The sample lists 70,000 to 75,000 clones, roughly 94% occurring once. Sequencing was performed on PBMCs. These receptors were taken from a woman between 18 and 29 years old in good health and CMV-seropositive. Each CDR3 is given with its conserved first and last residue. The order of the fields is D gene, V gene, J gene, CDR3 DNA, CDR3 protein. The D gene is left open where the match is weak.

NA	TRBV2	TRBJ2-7	TGTGCCAGCAGTGAATGGGCGGGACCAGCCTACGAGCAGTACTTC	CASSEWAGPAYEQYF
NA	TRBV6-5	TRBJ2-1	TGTGCCAGCAGCCCCCAGGAGGGAAGGTACAATGAGCAGTTCTTC	CASSPQEGRYNEQFF
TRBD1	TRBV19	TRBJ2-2	TGTGCCAGTAGTATCAGGGGGCAGGTCACCGGGGAGCTGTTTTTT	CASSIRGQVTGELFF
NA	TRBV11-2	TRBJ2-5	TGTGCCAGCAGCCCAACAGGGAAAGAGACCCAGTACTTC	CASSPTGKETQYF
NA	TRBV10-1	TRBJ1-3	TGCGCCAGCAGTGAAGCGGGACAAAGCTCTGGAAACACCATATATTTT	CASSEAGQSSGNTIYF
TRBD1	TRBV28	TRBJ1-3	TGTGCCAGCAGGTCAAGGACAGGTATTGCGTCGGGGTCTGGAAACACCATATATTTT	CASRSRTGIASGSGNTIYF
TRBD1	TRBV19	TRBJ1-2	TGTGCCAGTAGCCCTAGCGGGACAGCCTATAACTATGGCTACACCTTC	CASSPSGTAYNYGYTF
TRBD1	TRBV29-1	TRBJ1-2	TGCAGCGTTGAACCCGCAGACAGGGGGTATGGCTACACCTTC	CSVEPADRGYGYTF
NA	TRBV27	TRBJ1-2	TGTGCCAGCAGCTTAGCCGACCGGGGCTATGGCTACACCTTC	CASSLADRGYGYTF
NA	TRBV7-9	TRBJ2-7	TGTGCCAGCAGCTTGAGGGACACCTACGAGCAGTACTTC	CASSLRDTYEQYF
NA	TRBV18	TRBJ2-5	TGTGCCAGCTCACCACTTCCTACGGGAGAAGAGACCCAGTACTTC	CASSPLPTGEETQYF
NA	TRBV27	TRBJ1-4	TGTGCCAGCAGTTTAAGTCAGAACCATGAAAAACTGTTTTTT	CASSLSQNHEKLFF
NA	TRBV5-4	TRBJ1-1	TGTGCCAGCAGCTTGTTCGGGGGGCCCCAATTGAACACTGAAGCTTTCTTT	CASSLFGGPQLNTEAFF
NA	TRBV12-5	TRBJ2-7	TGTGCTAGTGGCCCATTGCTAAGAGGGTCGCAGTACTTC	CASGPLLRGSQYF
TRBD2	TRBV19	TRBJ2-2	TGTGCCAGTAGCACCCGACTAGCACCAACCGGGGAGCTGTTTTTT	CASSTRLAPTGELFF
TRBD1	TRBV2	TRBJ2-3	TGTGCCAGCAGTAAACAGGGGGCCCCCACAGATACGCAGTATTTT	CASSKQGAPTDTQYF
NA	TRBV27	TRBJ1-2	TGTGCCAGCAGTTTATCGGGCAGGGCGGAGAACTATGGCTACACCTTC	CASSLSGRAENYGYTF
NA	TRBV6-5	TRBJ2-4	TGTGCCAGCAGTTACTCCTGGCCAGGGGCCAAAAACATTCAGTACTTC	CASSYSWPGAKNIQYF
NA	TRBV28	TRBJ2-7	TGTGCCAGCTTTGCGGGGGCGTCCTACGAGCAGTACTTC	CASFAGASYEQYF
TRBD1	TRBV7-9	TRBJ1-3	TGTGCCAGCAGCATCAGACAGGGAGCGGGCGGAAACACCATATATTTT	CASSIRQGAGGNTIYF
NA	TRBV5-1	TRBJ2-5	TGCGCCAGCAGCTCACAGGGGGAGGGGCAAGAGACCCAGTACTTC	CASSSQGEGQETQYF
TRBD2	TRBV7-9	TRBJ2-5	TGTGCCAGCAGCGCGGGACTAGCGGGAATGGAGACCCAGTACTTC	CASSAGLAGMETQYF